The 3 T cell receptor beta chains in this list originate from one sample, sequenced in a study of blood T cell repertoires in COVID-19. Generated by immunoSEQ multiplex PCR, the TCRdb table keeps only in-frame clones and is missing some. The sample contains some 240,000 clones, 84% of which appear only once. Sequenced input: peripheral blood. Receptor source: a man in his fifties or sixties with active or convalescent COVID-19.

This chain uses TRBV24-1 with TRBJ1-3; unclear D gene. Germline loops: CDR1 KGHDR, CDR2 SFDVKD. Trimming pared 4 bases from V and 3 bases from J, leaving 12 bases between. CDR3 length equals 15 residues. CDR3 region: CATSDPVSSGNTIYF. DNA of the CDR3: TGTGCCACCAGTGACCCCGTTAGTAGTGGAAACACCATATATTTT.

This clone was picked up a small number of times. The germline gene is not matched at one end of the junction; a read error may be the cause. The rearrangement joins TRBV12-3 or TRBV12-4 to TRBJ1-1; D possibly corresponds to TRBD1 (6 bases). This CDR3 is built from 11 residues. CDR3 amino acids: CASSRRDTRRF. DNA for the CDR3: TGTGCCAGCAGTCGACGGGACACCAGACGCTTT.

This clone appeared once. This chain links TRBV18 with TRBJ1-1; D remains unclear. V dropped 6 bases and J dropped 4 bases, with 9 bases sitting between them. In germline, CDR1 is KGHSH, CDR2 LQKENI. The CDR3 totals 12 residues. As DNA, the CDR3 is TGTGCCAGCTCCCTTCGGGTCACTGAAGCTTTCTTT. Translating it yields CASSLRVTEAFF.